This section outlines one T cell receptor (beta chain) sequence together with its context. A second about 6 to 12 cycle PCR used barcoded and J-beta primers. One entry per CDR3 protein results from TCRdb running MiXCR on the 5' RACE reads. The repertoire holds about 640,000 distinct CDR3 sequences, with 58% as singletons. V was trimmed by 4 bases and J by 2 bases, leaving 10 bases between them. The CDR3 is 14 residues long. The germline V gene encodes CDR1 ENHRY and CDR2 SYGVKD. The data are from a study of blood T cells in healthy people across ages. The sequence was collected from a man between 60 and 75 years old in good health. Input material: blood. The rearrangement joins TRBV10-3 to TRBJ2-3, with TRBD1 as a possible D gene (6 bases). CDR3 sequence: CAISGGLVTDTQYF. CDR3 sequence (DNA): TGTGCCATCAGTGGGGGGCTAGTCACAGATACGCAGTATTTT.